These T cell receptor beta chains were read from a single sample in a study of blood T cell repertoires in COVID-19. Generated by immunoSEQ multiplex PCR, the TCRdb table keeps only in-frame clones and is missing some. The sample lists 45,000 or so clones, around 86% occurring once. Sequences were obtained from peripheral blood. Receptor source: a man aged 35 to 55 with active COVID-19. The CDR3 runs from the conserved cysteine through the conserved F or W. A D gene is named only where the DNA matches it firmly. Some rows have no size entry. The others give once, few or many, or a class for an expanded clone.

TRBJ2-7	TRBV19	.	TRBD2	TGTGCCAGTAGTATACGTCATAGCGGGAGGAGCAGGAACGAGCAGTACTTC	CASSIRHSGRSRNEQYF
TRBJ1-6	TRBV6-5	.	TRBD1	TGTGCCAGCACCCTCGGGACAGATAATTCACCCCTCCACTTT	CASTLGTDNSPLHF
TRBJ1-1	TRBV18	.	.	TGTGCCAGCTCACTGATGGACAGGAACACTGAAGCTTTCTTT	CASSLMDRNTEAFF
TRBJ1-2	TRBV20-1	.	.	TGCAGTGCTAGTGATAGGGGGGGCTACACCTTC	CSASDRGGYTF
TRBJ1-3	TRBV7-7	.	.	TGTGCCAGCAGCTTAGATACGACAGGCTCTGGAAACACCATATATTTT	CASSLDTTGSGNTIYF
TRBJ1-1	TRBV3-1/TRBV3-2	.	.	TGTGCCAGCAGCCAAGAAACAGGGAGGGCTGAAGCTTTCTTT	CASSQETGRAEAFF
TRBJ1-3	TRBV7-9	.	.	TGTGCCAGCAGCTTCGCGGTCGTTGGAAACACCATATATTTT	CASSFAVVGNTIYF
TRBJ2-2	TRBV4-1	.	.	TGCGCCAGCAGTTCAAATAAACAGGGTTCCGGGGAGCTGTTTTTT	CASSSNKQGSGELFF
TRBJ1-1	TRBV4-1	.	.	TGCGCCAGCAGCCAAGGAGTCATGATGAACACTGAAGCTTTCTTT	CASSQGVMMNTEAFF
TRBJ2-7	TRBV15	.	.	TGTGCCACCAGCAGAGGATCGGGGTCCTCCTACGAGCAGTACTTC	CATSRGSGSSYEQYF
TRBJ1-1	TRBV5-1	.	.	TGCGCCAGCAGCTTGTCTCAGGCGAACACTGAAGCTTTCTTT	CASSLSQANTEAFF
TRBJ1-1	TRBV5-1	.	TRBD1	TGCGCCAGCAGCCCTTGGGGACAGCCGGGCACTGAAGCTTTCTTT	CASSPWGQPGTEAFF
TRBJ1-2	TRBV6-1	.	.	TGTGCCAGCAGTGAGGGGGCGAACTATGGCTACACCTTC	CASSEGANYGYTF
TRBJ2-7	TRBV20-1	.	.	TGCAGTGCTAGTGGCAGGACCTACGAGCAGTACTTC	CSASGRTYEQYF
TRBJ1-1	TRBV3-1/TRBV3-2	.	.	TGTGCCAGCAGCCAAGCCTCAACAGGTGAAGCTTTCTTT	CASSQASTGEAFF
TRBJ2-5	TRBV7-6	.	.	TGTGCCAGCAGCTTCCAATTCCAAGAGACCCAGTACTTC	CASSFQFQETQYF
TRBJ1-2	TRBV27	.	.	TGTGCCAGCAGTTTAATGGGGACACAGATTAATGGCTACACCTTC	CASSLMGTQINGYTF
TRBJ2-7	TRBV27	.	.	TGTGCCAGCAGTTTATGGAGCTCCTACGAGCAGTACTTC	CASSLWSSYEQYF
TRBJ1-3	TRBV3-1/TRBV3-2	.	TRBD1	TGTGCCAGCAGTCATGACAGGGTGACCCATCTCGGAAACACCATATATTTT	CASSHDRVTHLGNTIYF
TRBJ1-1	TRBV10-3	.	.	TGTGCCTCAAACAGGCAGCAGAACACTGAAGCTTTCTTT	CASNRQQNTEAFF
TRBJ1-1	TRBV18	.	TRBD1	TGTGCCAGCTCACCAGGACAGGGAGAAGCTTTCTTT	CASSPGQGEAFF
TRBJ1-2	TRBV29-1	.	.	TGCAGCGCTACAGGCGTTGGCTACACCTTC	CSATGVGYTF
TRBJ2-1	TRBV3-1/TRBV3-2	few	.	TGTGCCAGCAGCCTCCAGGCTGCAGGCGGGAATGAGCAGTTCTTC	CASSLQAAGGNEQFF
TRBJ2-1	TRBV9	.	TRBD1	TGTGCCAGCAGCTCCAACTCCTGGGGGACAGCTTACAATGAGCAGTTCTTC	CASSSNSWGTAYNEQFF
TRBJ2-1	TRBV28	.	TRBD1	TGTGCCAGCAGTATGTCCGGGACAGGCTCCTACAATGAGCAGTTCTTC	CASSMSGTGSYNEQFF
TRBJ2-7	TRBV11-2	.	.	TGTGCCAGCAGCTTAGATCCACAGATCTACGAGCAGTACTTC	CASSLDPQIYEQYF
TRBJ1-2	TRBV28	.	.	TGTGCCAGCAGTCGGCGGAACTATGGCTACACCTTC	CASSRRNYGYTF
TRBJ2-7	TRBV5-1	.	TRBD2	TGCGCCAGCAGCTCAGGACTAGCGGGAGTCAGACACGAGCAGTACTTC	CASSSGLAGVRHEQYF